Listed below are T cell receptor beta chains from one sample, sequenced in a study of graft-versus-host responses after intestinal transplantation. Antigens of these TCRs are unknown. The method was immunoSEQ multiplex PCR; TCRdb's version includes in-frame clones alone and lacks a portion of them. This table has around 77,000 clones, about 94% appearing once. The source material was unstimulated CD8+ T cells sorted from spleen or lymph node cells, sampled before intestinal transplant. These TCRs come from a human donor who received an intestinal transplant. Both conserved end residues are part of each CDR3.

v_call: TRBV5-4; j_call: TRBJ2-1; cdr3_aa: CASSNHGGDNEQFF
v_call: TRBV21-1; j_call: TRBJ1-1; cdr3_aa: CASSKKSGQGPLGMNTEAFF
v_call: TRBV30; j_call: TRBJ1-3; cdr3_aa: CAWRPSPGSSGNTIYF
v_call: TRBV5-1; j_call: TRBJ1-2; cdr3_aa: CASRERGVLGIYTF
v_call: TRBV4-2; j_call: TRBJ1-1; cdr3_aa: CASSQPHRENTEAFF
v_call: TRBV2; j_call: TRBJ2-7; cdr3_aa: CASSEALDADEQYF
v_call: TRBV10-2; j_call: TRBJ2-7; cdr3_aa: CASSDSCEQYF
v_call: TRBV30; j_call: TRBJ2-7; cdr3_aa: CAWSGASYEQYF
v_call: TRBV28; j_call: TRBJ2-2; cdr3_aa: CASRADRNTGELFF
v_call: TRBV11-2; j_call: TRBJ2-7; cdr3_aa: CASSFSGSGYEQYF
v_call: TRBV6-5; j_call: TRBJ2-7; cdr3_aa: CASSYHLGGGSYEQYF
v_call: TRBV6-1; j_call: TRBJ2-3; cdr3_aa: CASSEARGSTDTQYF
v_call: TRBV19; j_call: TRBJ1-5; cdr3_aa: CASSDLLCSNQPQHF
v_call: TRBV6-5; j_call: TRBJ1-1; cdr3_aa: CASSYSGRRAFF
v_call: TRBV27; j_call: TRBJ2-7; cdr3_aa: CASSVATTSYEQYF
v_call: TRBV15; j_call: TRBJ2-1; cdr3_aa: CATGTSGYNEQFF
v_call: TRBV6-5; j_call: TRBJ2-2; cdr3_aa: CASSLGTGELFF
v_call: TRBV2; j_call: TRBJ2-2; cdr3_aa: CASRGTLMNTGELFF
v_call: TRBV27; j_call: TRBJ2-2; cdr3_aa: CASSSRSVFAGELFF
v_call: TRBV2; j_call: TRBJ2-1; cdr3_aa: CASRLSPTGTGFHEQFF
v_call: TRBV5-1; j_call: TRBJ2-7; cdr3_aa: CASSESSYEQYF
v_call: TRBV27; j_call: TRBJ2-3; cdr3_aa: CASSSRLTDTQYF
v_call: TRBV7-8; j_call: TRBJ2-1; cdr3_aa: CASSLDGRSSYNEQFF
v_call: TRBV6-1; j_call: TRBJ1-5; cdr3_aa: CASSEGGDPFQPQHF
v_call: TRBV7-9; j_call: TRBJ2-1; cdr3_aa: CASSLGGSGKFF
v_call: TRBV5-1; j_call: TRBJ1-3; cdr3_aa: CASSLGWTHSGNTIYF
v_call: TRBV27; j_call: TRBJ2-5; cdr3_aa: CASSLGLAGETQYF
v_call: TRBV9; j_call: TRBJ2-1; cdr3_aa: CASSVGQTNYNEQFF
v_call: TRBV7-9; j_call: TRBJ2-7; cdr3_aa: CASSQTSDRDEQYF
v_call: TRBV5-1; j_call: TRBJ2-7; cdr3_aa: CASSLRGGYEQYF
v_call: TRBV7-2; j_call: TRBJ1-4; cdr3_aa: CASSLRGTPSTNEKLFF
v_call: TRBV28; j_call: TRBJ2-7; cdr3_aa: CASSLHTDRARYEQYF
v_call: TRBV5-6; j_call: TRBJ2-4; cdr3_aa: CASSFVGGAKNIQYF
v_call: TRBV19; j_call: TRBJ2-3; cdr3_aa: CASAAGLSTDTQYF
v_call: TRBV5-1; j_call: TRBJ2-7; cdr3_aa: CASSFIVGGISYEQYF
v_call: TRBV11-2; j_call: TRBJ1-1; cdr3_aa: CASSATGTGSLNTEAFF
v_call: TRBV4-1; j_call: TRBJ1-2; cdr3_aa: CASSQGGANYGYTF
v_call: TRBV29-1; j_call: TRBJ1-2; cdr3_aa: CSVSNYGYTF
v_call: TRBV27; j_call: TRBJ2-2; cdr3_aa: CASSLFPTGGDTGELFF
v_call: TRBV7-9; j_call: TRBJ1-5; cdr3_aa: CASSETGTPGQPQHF
v_call: TRBV4-1; j_call: TRBJ1-5; cdr3_aa: CASSPTTGHQPQHF
v_call: TRBV7-2; j_call: TRBJ1-2; cdr3_aa: CASSLAVVRVEDYGYTF
v_call: TRBV4-1; j_call: TRBJ2-3; cdr3_aa: CASSQESPGTSGTDTQYF
v_call: TRBV6-4; j_call: TRBJ2-2; cdr3_aa: CASKGSGSTGELFF
v_call: TRBV14; j_call: TRBJ2-7; cdr3_aa: CASSQGERSSPYEQYF
v_call: TRBV7-3; j_call: TRBJ2-7; cdr3_aa: CASSSSGTNNEQYF
v_call: TRBV7-2; j_call: TRBJ2-7; cdr3_aa: CASSWTRSSYEQYF
v_call: TRBV27; j_call: TRBJ2-1; cdr3_aa: CASSLSSRGWLVRGEQFF
v_call: TRBV7-8; j_call: TRBJ2-5; cdr3_aa: CASSMRQGALETQYF
v_call: TRBV6-6; j_call: TRBJ2-7; cdr3_aa: CASSIRGTYEQYF
v_call: TRBV5-4; j_call: TRBJ1-1; cdr3_aa: CASSSDRGNTEAFF
v_call: TRBV6-8; j_call: TRBJ2-1; cdr3_aa: CASSEQVEGSEQFF
v_call: TRBV27; j_call: TRBJ1-3; cdr3_aa: CASSTDRVLRNTIYF